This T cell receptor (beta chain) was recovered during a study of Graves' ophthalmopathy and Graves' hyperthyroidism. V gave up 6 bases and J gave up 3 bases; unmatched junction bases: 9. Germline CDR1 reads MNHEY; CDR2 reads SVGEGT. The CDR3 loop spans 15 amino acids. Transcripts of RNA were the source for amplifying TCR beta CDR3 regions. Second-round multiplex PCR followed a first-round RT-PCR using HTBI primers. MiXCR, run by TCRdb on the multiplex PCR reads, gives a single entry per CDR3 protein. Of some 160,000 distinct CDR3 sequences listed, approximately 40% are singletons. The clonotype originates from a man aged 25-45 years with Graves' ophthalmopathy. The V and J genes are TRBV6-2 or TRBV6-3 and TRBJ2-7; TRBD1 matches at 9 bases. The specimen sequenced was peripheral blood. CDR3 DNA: TGTGCCAGCAGCCAAGGACAGGGGCTTAGCTACGAGCAGTACTTC. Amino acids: CASSQGQGLSYEQYF.